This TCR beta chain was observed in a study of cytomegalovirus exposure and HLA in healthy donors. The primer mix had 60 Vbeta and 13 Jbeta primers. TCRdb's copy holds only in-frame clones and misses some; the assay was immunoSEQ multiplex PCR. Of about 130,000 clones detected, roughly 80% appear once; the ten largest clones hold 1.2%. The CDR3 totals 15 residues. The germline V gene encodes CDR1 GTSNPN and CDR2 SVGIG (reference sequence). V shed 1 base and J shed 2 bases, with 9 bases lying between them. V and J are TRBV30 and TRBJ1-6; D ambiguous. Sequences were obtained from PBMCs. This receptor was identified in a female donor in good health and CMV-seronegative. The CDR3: CAWSGGLTYNSPLHF. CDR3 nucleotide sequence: TGTGCCTGGAGTGGAGGACTTACCTATAATTCACCCCTCCACTTT.